Following are 2 T cell receptor beta chains from one sample sequenced in a study of blood T cells in healthy people across ages. PCR was performed a second time for roughly 7 to 12 cycles using a sample-barcoded 5' primer and a J-beta primer mix. TCRdb processed the 5' RACE reads anew with MiXCR; each CDR3 protein has one entry. Of 550,000 to 700,000 distinct CDR3 sequences in the sample, 25% to 30% were seen once. Source material: blood. Receptor source: a woman in her 70s in good health.

The J gene is TRBJ2-4, the V gene TRBV20-1; the D is unclear. V dropped 3 bases and J dropped 6 bases, with 6 bases sitting between them. The V gene's germline CDR1 is DFQATT and CDR2 SNEGSKA (reference sequence). The CDR3 has 11 amino acids. CDR3 in amino acids: CSARLSNIQYF. The CDR3 DNA reads TGCAGTGCTAGGCTTTCAAACATTCAGTACTTC.

This clonotype has more than one count but fewer than ten. The chain links TRBV20-1 to TRBJ2-5; the match to TRBD2 covers 10 bases. Trimming cost V 0 bases and J 11 bases; bases outside gene matches: 9. Per the germline V gene, CDR1 is DFQATT and CDR2 is SNEGSKA (reference sequence). This CDR3 contains 14 residues. This CDR3 is CSARESGGALEQYF. CDR3 nucleotide sequence: TGCAGTGCTAGAGAAAGCGGGGGGGCCTTGGAGCAGTACTTC.